The 19 T cell receptor beta chains reported below all come from one sample, sequenced in a study of cytomegalovirus exposure and HLA in healthy donors. The PCR used 60 Vbeta and 13 Jbeta primers. Some clones are missing from TCRdb's copy, which holds only in-frame ones; the method was immunoSEQ multiplex PCR. The sample lists 100,000 or so clones, about 69% occurring once. Sequences were obtained from PBMCs. These receptors originate from a middle-aged man in good health and CMV-seronegative.

The V call is TRBV27, the J call TRBJ2-5; 8 bases align to TRBD2. CDR3 length: 15 amino acids. The germline V gene has CDR1 MNHEY and CDR2 SMNVEV (reference sequence). Germline trimming cut 8 bases from V and 2 bases from J; bases unmatched to any gene: 10. The CDR3: CASAYGASGQETQYF. The CDR3 region has the DNA TGTGCCAGCGCCTACGGGGCTAGCGGGCAAGAGACCCAGTACTTC.

The genes are TRBV11-3 and TRBJ1-1; D is possibly TRBD1 (6 bases). Germline V lookup: CDR1 SGHNT, CDR2 YENEEA. V dropped 3 bases and J dropped 0 bases, with 11 bases sitting between them. The CDR3 covers 15 residues. This chain's CDR3 is CASSLDGQMNTEAFF. For the CDR3, the DNA is TGTGCCAGCAGCTTGGATGGACAGATGAACACTGAAGCTTTCTTT.

The table lists this clone with a count of one. This chain connects TRBV11-3 to TRBJ1-2; D is unclear. The germline CDR1 and CDR2 sequences are SGHNT and YENEEA. There are 14 residues in the CDR3. V was clipped by 6 bases and J by 0 bases, with 11 bases between them. The CDR3 protein is CASRPGGSNYGYTF. In DNA, the CDR3 is TGTGCCAGCAGACCCGGCGGGTCTAACTATGGCTACACCTTC.

The gene calls are TRBV15 and TRBJ2-5, with D perhaps matching TRBD2 (6 bases). This CDR3 contains 15 residues. V lost 0 bases and J 4 bases, leaving 12 bases between the germline ends. The V gene's germline CDR1 is LNHNV and CDR2 YYDKDF (reference sequence). In DNA, the CDR3 is TGTGCCACCAGCAGAGATTTGGGGGGAGGAGAGACCCAGTACTTC. As protein: CATSRDLGGGETQYF.

This clone was seen only a few times. The chain employs TRBV4-2 and TRBJ1-1; D gene uncertain. Germline values: CDR1 LGHNA, CDR2 YNFKEQ. V lost 4 bases and J 0 bases, leaving 12 bases between the germline ends. The CDR3 covers 15 residues. CDR3 bases: TGTGCCAGCAGCCCAGCCGGAGTAATGAACACTGAAGCTTTCTTT. Its protein is CASSPAGVMNTEAFF.

V gene TRBV7-8 combines with J gene TRBJ1-5; 7 nucleotides line up with TRBD1. V shed 5 bases and J 5 bases; nucleotides not matched to a gene: 9. CDR1 SGHVS and CDR2 FQNEAQ come from the germline V gene. The length of the CDR3 is 15 residues. The CDR3 DNA reads as TGTGCCAGCAGCCGTATCGGACAGGTAGATCAGCCCCAGCATTTT. Amino acids: CASSRIGQVDQPQHF. Full variable domain (missing parts from reference TRBV7-8 and TRBJ1-5): GAGVSQSPRYKVAKRGQDVALRCDPISGHVSLFWYQQALGQGPEFLTYFQNEAQLDKSGLPSDRFFAERPEGSVSTLKIQRTQQEDSAVYLCASSRIGQVDQPQHFGDGTRLSIL.

The V and J genes are TRBV25-1 and TRBJ2-7, with 11 bases identical to TRBD2. The CDR3 extends over 16 amino acids. Germline V gene data show CDR1 as MGHDK and CDR2 as SYGVNS. Unmatched junction bases numbered 11, after V lost 3 bases and J lost 7 bases. DNA of the CDR3: TGTGCCAGCAGTGATCATAGCGGGGGGGGATCTAGTGAGCAGTACTTC. It encodes CASSDHSGGGSSEQYF.

The chain employs TRBV5-1 and TRBJ2-1; 7 bases fit TRBD2. The CDR3 totals 14 residues. Trimming cost V 6 bases and J 0 bases; bases outside gene matches: 3. Looked up from germline, CDR1 is SGHRS and CDR2 is YFSETQ. DNA of the CDR3: TGCGCCAGCATGGGCGGGAGCTCCTACAATGAGCAGTTCTTC. It specifies CASMGGSSYNEQFF.

This chain connects TRBV19 to TRBJ2-7; weak D call: TRBD2 (6 bases). Germline V CDR1 and CDR2: LNHDA, SQIVND (reference sequence). The ends were cut back, 4 bases at V and 3 bases at J, with 19 bases in the middle. This CDR3 contains 16 residues. This CDR3 reads CASSTVAALGVYEQYF. The CDR3 DNA reads as TGTGCCAGTAGTACGGTAGCGGCCCTTGGGGTCTACGAGCAGTACTTC.

This sequence joins TRBV19 and TRBJ1-2, with 7 bases fitting TRBD1. V lost 8 bases to trimming and J lost 1 base; unmatched junction nucleotides: 13. Germline V gene lookup returns CDR1 LNHDA and CDR2 SQIVND (reference sequence). The CDR3 totals 16 residues. CDR3 protein: CASRLLAAGGNYGYTF. The CDR3 DNA is TGTGCCAGTCGCCTCTTGGCGGCAGGGGGTAACTATGGCTACACCTTC.

This clone was detected only a few times. V usage is TRBV9 and J usage is TRBJ1-2; TRBD1 matches 7 bases. Trimming at V came to 3 bases and at J to 4 bases, leaving 6 bases not matched to a gene. The CDR3 sequence is 14 residues long. Germline CDR1 reads SGDLS; CDR2 reads YYNGEE. The CDR3 region has the DNA TGTGCCAGCAGCGGAGAGACAGGGATCTATGGCTACACCTTC. This gives the protein CASSGETGIYGYTF.

The chain has TRBV7-9 and TRBJ2-2; 11 nucleotides align to TRBD2. V was clipped by 5 bases and J by 5 bases; unmatched bases: 13. The CDR3 has 18 amino acids. Germline CDR1 SEHNR, CDR2 FQNEAQ (reference sequence). CDR3 region: CASSLPRRLAGHTGELFF. The CDR3 coding sequence is TGTGCCAGCAGCCTACCTCGTAGACTAGCGGGACATACCGGGGAGCTGTTTTTT.

This sequence joins TRBV19 and TRBJ1-1, with TRBD1 identical over 11 bases. CDR3 length: 14 amino acids. The V gene end was trimmed by 0 bases and the J gene end by 8 bases; junction bases not matched to a gene: 2. The germline gives CDR1 LNHDA, CDR2 SQIVND (reference sequence). This CDR3 is CASSIEGTGGEAFF. In DNA, the CDR3 is TGTGCCAGTAGTATAGAGGGGACAGGGGGAGAAGCTTTCTTT.

The rearrangement links TRBV7-9 to TRBJ1-6, with D perhaps matching TRBD1 (6 bases). From germline, CDR1 is SEHNR and CDR2 FQNEAQ (reference sequence). The CDR3 has 12 residues. Trimming left V 6 bases short and J 18 bases short, with 18 bases between. CDR3 loop: CASRHIGTTYHF. CDR3 coding DNA: TGTGCCAGCAGACATATAGGGACAACTTACCACTTT.

V usage is TRBV5-1 and J usage is TRBJ1-1; D is ambiguous. This CDR3 has 13 amino acids. Trimming stripped 0 bases from V and 1 base from J, with 4 bases between. Germline values: CDR1 SGHRS, CDR2 YFSETQ. The CDR3 nucleotides read TGCGCCAGCAGCTTGGATAGGAACACTGAAGCTTTCTTT. Encoded protein: CASSLDRNTEAFF.

The chain carries TRBV7-2 and TRBJ2-7, with 8 bases aligning to TRBD1. Losses at the gene ends were 3 bases for V and 6 bases for J; bases not matched to a gene: 7. The CDR3 totals 14 residues. Germline V CDR1 and CDR2: SGHTA, FQGNSA. CDR3 amino acids: CASSFRDRPSEQYF. CDR3 coding DNA: TGTGCCAGCAGCTTCCGGGACAGGCCCTCCGAGCAGTACTTC. The full variable domain, its missing parts supplied by reference TRBV7-2 and TRBJ2-7, is GAGVSQSPSNKVTEKGKDVELRCDPISGHTALYWYRQSLGQGLEFLIYFQGNSAPDKSGLPSDRFSAERTGGSVSTLTIQRTQQEDSAVYLCASSFRDRPSEQYFGPGTRLTVT.

The rearrangement uses TRBV19 and TRBJ1-2; possibly TRBD1 for D (5 bases). V lost 7 bases, J lost 3 bases, and 12 bases lay in between. Germline-derived CDR1 and CDR2 are LNHDA and SQIVND (reference sequence). The CDR3 has 13 residues. DNA for the CDR3: TGTGCCAGTACCCAGGCACAGGACTATGGCTACACCTTC. It codes for CASTQAQDYGYTF. Using reference TRBV19 and TRBJ1-2 for the parts outside the CDR3, the full variable domain is DGGITQSPKYLFRKEGQNVTLSCEQNLNHDAMYWYRQDPGQGLRLIYYSQIVNDFQKGDIAEGYSVSREKKESFPLTVTSAQKNPTAFYLCASTQAQDYGYTFGSGTRLTVV.

This chain connects TRBV9 to TRBJ2-1, with D possibly matching TRBD2 (6 bases). Trimming left V 0 bases short and J 4 bases short, with 11 bases between. The CDR3 contains 15 residues. The germline gives CDR1 SGDLS, CDR2 YYNGEE. In DNA form, the CDR3 reads TGTGCCAGCAGCGTAGCTACTAGCTTTTACAATGAGCAGTTCTTC. Its translation is CASSVATSFYNEQFF.

This clone came up a few times. The V and J genes are TRBV4-2 and TRBJ1-2, with no clear D. V dropped 0 bases and J dropped 3 bases, with 14 bases sitting between them. The CDR3 loop spans 16 amino acids. Germline CDR1 and CDR2: LGHNA and YNFKEQ. CDR3 DNA: TGTGCCAGCAGCCAAGAGATAGCGAGGATTTACTATGGCTACACCTTC. It translates to CASSQEIARIYYGYTF.